This TCR beta chain was documented in a study of OX40 agonist ivuxolimab in advanced cancers. Across the whole study: Patients in dose escalation had liver, melanoma, kidney or head and neck cancers.

Germline loops: CDR1 WSHSY, CDR2 SAAADI. This CDR3 spans 14 amino acids. Germline trimming cut 6 bases from V and 1 base from J; bases unmatched to any gene: 5. The protocol was immunoSEQ multiplex PCR, while the TCRdb copy is restricted to in-frame clones and leaves out a portion. The sample holds around 48,000 clones, roughly four fifths seen once. This chain joins TRBV10-2 and TRBJ1-1; the match to TRBD1 covers 7 bases. The material sequenced was CD4+ or CD8+ T cells sorted from blood, taken in a trial of the OX40 agonist ivuxolimab. The receptor's source is an adult with an advanced solid tumor such as melanoma, head and neck, liver or kidney cancer. The CDR3 sequence is CASSSTGANTEAFF. CDR3 DNA: TGCGCCAGCAGCAGCACAGGGGCGAACACTGAAGCTTTCTTT.